Listed here are 20 T cell receptor beta chains from one sample, sequenced in a study of blood T cells in healthy people across ages. A second roughly 7 to 11 cycle PCR used barcoded and J-beta primers. TCRdb reanalysed the 5' RACE reads using MiXCR and keeps one entry per CDR3 protein. The sample records around 800,000 distinct CDR3 sequences, roughly 25% being singletons. This sample also belongs to another study, concerning T cells of mothers and their children.

The sequencing input was blood. The receptors stem from a boy aged 10-17 years in good health.

V and J are TRBV4-1 and TRBJ1-1; D gene uncertain. V lost 3 bases and J lost 5, with 10 bases in between. Germline V gives CDR1 MGHRA, CDR2 YSYEKL. The CDR3 extends over 13 amino acids. CDR3 sequence reads: CASSQVIMTEAFF. DNA of the CDR3: TGCGCCAGCAGCCAGGTAATAATGACTGAAGCTTTCTTT.

This chain connects TRBV11-1 to TRBJ1-1; no firm D call. V lost 2 bases, J lost 1 base, and 8 bases lay in between. Per the germline V gene, CDR1 is SGHAT and CDR2 is FQDESV (reference sequence). This CDR3 comprises 14 residues. CDR3: CASSLFWGNTEAFF. The DNA of the CDR3 is TGTGCCAGCAGCTTATTCTGGGGGAACACTGAAGCTTTCTTT. The entire variable domain, with the rest obtained from reference TRBV11-1 and TRBJ1-1, is as follows: EAEVAQSPRYKITEKSQAVAFWCDPISGHATLYWYRQILGQGPELLVQFQDESVVDDSQLPKDRFSAERLKGVDSTLKIQPAELGDSAMYLCASSLFWGNTEAFFGQGTRLTVV.

This clonotype was seen a few times. The rearrangement links TRBV2 to TRBJ2-2, with no clear D. The CDR3 extends over 14 amino acids. Trimming removed 8 bases from V and 1 base from J, with 11 bases in between. Germline-derived CDR1 and CDR2 are SNHLY and FYNNEI. The CDR3: CASQATLNTGELFF. The CDR3 DNA reads TGTGCCAGCCAGGCGACATTGAACACCGGGGAGCTGTTTTTT.

A few counts support this clonotype. V and J are TRBV30 and TRBJ1-2, with D tentatively TRBD1 (6 bases). The germline V gene encodes CDR1 GTSNPN and CDR2 SVGIG (reference sequence). The CDR3 consists of 14 residues. Between the trimmed V and J ends, which lost 2 bases and 4 bases, there was a span of 14 bases. CDR3 in amino acids: CAWSRTARGYGYTF. The CDR3 DNA reads TGTGCCTGGAGTCGGACAGCGAGGGGCTATGGCTACACCTTC.

A few counts support this clonotype. V usage is TRBV25-1 and J usage is TRBJ2-5; 9 nucleotides line up with TRBD1. The J call may be in error: the DNA end matches TRBJ2-7 better. The CDR3 is made up of 16 amino acids. Germline CDR1 reads MGHDK; CDR2 reads SYGVNS. CDR3 region: CASSDTTGGDTYEQYF. Here the CDR3 DNA reads TGTGCCAGCAGTGATACTACAGGGGGCGATACCTACGAGCAGTACTTC.

In this sample, this clonotype turned up many times. CDR3 DNA: TGCGCCAGCGGGCAGCAAGAGACCCAGTACTTC. The encoded protein is CASGQQETQYF. The V gene is TRBV5-1, the J gene TRBJ2-5; D remains unclear. CDR3 length: 11 residues. Germline-derived CDR1 and CDR2 are SGHRS and YFSETQ. Between the trimmed V and J ends, which lost 7 bases and 2 bases, there was a span of 6 bases.

The chain couples TRBV20-1 to TRBJ2-5, with 7 positions matching TRBD2. The CDR3 is made up of 18 amino acids. V lost 3 bases to trimming and J lost 1 base; unmatched junction nucleotides: 17. Germline V gene sequence: CDR1 DFQATT, CDR2 SNEGSKA (reference sequence). DNA of the CDR3: TGCAGTGCTAGGGGGCTCCGGTTTGGGGGGGACCCCCAAGAGACCCAGTACTTC. It specifies CSARGLRFGGDPQETQYF.

This chain uses TRBV20-1 with TRBJ1-2; D remains unclear. Germline CDR1 reads DFQATT; CDR2 reads SNEGSKA (reference sequence). V dropped 6 bases and J dropped 1 base, with 6 bases sitting between them. This CDR3 has 11 residues. The CDR3 loop is CSAKNNYGYTF. CDR3 bases: TGCAGTGCCAAAAATAACTATGGCTACACCTTC.

Ten or more counts support this clonotype. The genes are TRBV2 and TRBJ1-5; perhaps TRBD1 as D (5 bases). This CDR3 has 13 amino acids. CDR1 and CDR2 (germline): SNHLY, FYNNEI. V was cut by 8 bases and J by 6 bases, with 14 bases left in between. The CDR3 loop is CASGWRGTQPQHF. The CDR3 DNA reads as TGTGCCAGCGGTTGGAGGGGAACTCAGCCCCAGCATTTT.

The chain joins TRBV10-3 to TRBJ2-7; D perhaps matches TRBD2 (6 bases). The CDR3 length is 15 residues. Germline CDR1 ENHRY, CDR2 SYGVKD. The germline V and J ends were trimmed by 4 bases and 5 bases, with 18 bases remaining between them. The CDR3 sequence is CAISAGRLAEHEQYF. CDR3 in DNA: TGTGCCATCAGTGCTGGGAGGTTAGCGGAACACGAGCAGTACTTC.

The rearrangement links TRBV29-1 to TRBJ1-1; D may be TRBD1 (6 bases). The CDR3 loop spans 14 amino acids. Trimming removed 3 bases at V and 3 bases at J, with 14 bases between. In germline, CDR1 is SQVTM, CDR2 ANQGSEA. The chain's CDR3 is CSVENRVPYTEAFF. In DNA, the CDR3 is TGCAGCGTTGAGAACAGGGTACCCTACACTGAAGCTTTCTTT.

The CDR3 DNA sequence: TGCGCCAGCAGGGCGGGCCTAGGAGAGACCCAGTACTTC. It is translated as CASRAGLGETQYF. The chain uses TRBV5-1 and TRBJ2-5; D might be TRBD2 (5 bases). The CDR3 runs 13 residues. The germline V gene encodes CDR1 SGHRS and CDR2 YFSETQ. The V end lost 5 bases, the J end lost 4 bases, and 12 bases lay between the germline ends.

Concerning this clonotype itself: A read error may account for a junction end that differs from germline. The V gene is TRBV7-2, the J gene TRBJ2-5, with 8 bases matching TRBD2. The J call may not be correct, given that the DNA end is closer to TRBJ2-1. The germline V gene encodes CDR1 SGHTA and CDR2 FQGNSA. The CDR3 extends over 16 amino acids. The CDR3, as DNA: TGTGTCAGCAGCGTCCAGAAAGCGGGGGTCGGAAATGAGCAGTTCTTC. It encodes CVSSVQKAGVGNEQFF.

The V call is TRBV6-5, the J call TRBJ2-7; D remains unclear. Trimming took off 2 bases at V and 5 bases at J, with 4 bases between the two ends. The CDR3 runs to 11 residues. Germline CDR1 is MNHEY and CDR2 is SVGAGI. Here the CDR3 DNA reads TGTGCCAGCAGTTACAAGAACGAGCAGTACTTC. The encoded protein is CASSYKNEQYF.

The chain combines TRBV7-3 with TRBJ1-2, with TRBD1 as a possible D gene (5 bases). Germline V gene data show CDR1 as SGHTA and CDR2 as FQGTGA. V was pared by 0 bases and J by 2 bases, with 10 bases between. The CDR3 totals 15 residues. The CDR3 protein is CASSLTGAPNYGYTF. In DNA form, the CDR3 reads TGTGCCAGCAGCTTAACAGGGGCGCCCAACTATGGCTACACCTTC.

This clonotype was counted a single time. The chain uses TRBV20-1 and TRBJ2-2; 8 bases are shared with TRBD1. There are 18 residues in the CDR3. V was clipped by 3 bases and J by 5 bases; unmatched bases: 17. Germline assignment: CDR1 DFQATT and CDR2 SNEGSKA (reference sequence). CDR3 bases: TGCAGTGCTAGCCACCCTGTTCTACCAGGGGGCTCGACCGGGGAGCTGTTTTTT. As protein: CSASHPVLPGGSTGELFF.

This clonotype appeared many times. This chain connects TRBV20-1 to TRBJ2-5; 11 bases line up with TRBD2. The V gene's germline CDR1 is DFQATT and CDR2 SNEGSKA (reference sequence). This CDR3 region has 15 residues. The V segment lost 5 bases and the J segment 0 bases; nucleotides outside the gene matches: 5. The CDR3 loop is CSASPSGGYQETQYF. The CDR3 DNA reads as TGCAGTGCTTCCCCTAGCGGGGGGTACCAAGAGACCCAGTACTTC.

There are a few counts of this clonotype. This sequence joins TRBV20-1 and TRBJ2-7, with TRBD2 as a possible D gene (5 bases). The V end was cut by 7 bases, the J end by 1 base, with 14 bases between. The CDR3 extends over 13 amino acids. CDR1 is DFQATT, CDR2 SNEGSKA, per germline (reference sequence). CDR3 sequence: CSGRALSSYEQYF. The DNA for the CDR3 is TGCAGTGGGCGGGCCCTGTCATCCTACGAGCAGTACTTC.

This clonotype was seen ten or more times. The J gene is TRBJ2-7, the V gene TRBV29-1; TRBD1 aligns across 9 bases. The CDR3 contains 14 residues. The ends lost 4 bases at V and 3 bases at J; junction bases unmatched: 7. CDR1 SQVTM and CDR2 ANQGSEA come from the germline V gene. CDR3 DNA sequence: TGCAGCGTTGTCACTGGGACAGGGTACTACGAGCAGTACTTC. Translated, it gives CSVVTGTGYYEQYF.

The chain uses TRBV2 and TRBJ1-6; unclear D gene. This CDR3 is 15 amino acids long. The germline V gene has CDR1 SNHLY and CDR2 FYNNEI. V was trimmed by 4 bases and J by 4 bases, leaving 11 bases between them. For the CDR3, the DNA is TGTGCCAGCAGTGGGGGAGGCAATTATAATTCACCCCTCCACTTT. It is translated as CASSGGGNYNSPLHF. Together with reference TRBV2 and TRBJ1-6, the CDR3 gives the full variable domain: EPEVTQTPSHQVTQMGQEVILRCVPISNHLYFYWYRQILGQKVEFLVSFYNNEISEKSEIFDDQFSVERPDGSNFTLKIRSTKLEDSAMYFCASSGGGNYNSPLHFGNGTRLTVT.